The 22 T cell receptor beta chains given below trace back to one sample, sequenced in a study of T cell changes during pregnancy in multiple sclerosis. The data were produced by immunoSEQ multiplex PCR, yet TCRdb's version contains in-frame clones alone and is incomplete. The sample contains about 34,000 clones, roughly nine tenths of which appear only once. Sequencing was performed on CD8+ T cells from peripheral blood mononuclear cells, taken after pregnancy. Every receptor here comes from a female donor with multiple sclerosis, enrolled in a pregnancy study.

The gene calls are TRBV9 and TRBJ1-3; no firm D call. Deletions cut 3 bases from V and 0 bases from J, with 16 bases between. CDR1 is SGDLS and CDR2 is YYNGEE in the germline V gene. The CDR3 totals 17 residues. The CDR3: CASSESVTLVSGNTIYF. Here the CDR3 DNA reads TGTGCCAGCAGCGAAAGTGTGACATTAGTCTCTGGAAACACCATATATTTT.

The count of this clone is one. The chain links TRBV27 to TRBJ2-1; possible D gene TRBD1, 6 bases. Germline V gene sequence: CDR1 MNHEY, CDR2 SMNVEV (reference sequence). This CDR3 comprises 13 residues. Trimming took off 7 bases at V and 5 bases at J, with 12 bases between the two ends. Written as DNA, the CDR3 is TGTGCCAGCAAGTCTTCAGGGGACAATGAGCAGTTCTTC. It yields the protein CASKSSGDNEQFF.

J is TRBJ1-5 and V is TRBV5-4, with 7 bases lining up with TRBD1. The length of the CDR3 is 19 residues. Germline assignment: CDR1 SGHNT and CDR2 YYREEE (reference sequence). Germline trimming cut 4 bases from V and 0 bases from J; bases unmatched to any gene: 16. The CDR3 region is CASSQVTGQQLYSNQPQHF. Written as DNA, the CDR3 is TGTGCCAGCAGCCAAGTTACGGGACAGCAACTTTATAGCAATCAGCCCCAGCATTTT.

The chain couples TRBV11-2 to TRBJ1-1; TRBD1 aligns across 7 bases. This CDR3 has 14 residues. CDR1 is SGHAT, CDR2 FQNNGV, per germline. After removal of 5 bases from V and 5 bases from J, the junction contained 8 bases not matched to a gene. CDR3 residues: CASSPTGVRTEAFF. In DNA form, the CDR3 reads TGTGCCAGCAGCCCAACAGGGGTACGGACTGAAGCTTTCTTT.

The chain carries TRBV10-3 and TRBJ2-2; TRBD2 matches 12 bases. This CDR3 comprises 20 residues. The V gene's germline CDR1 is ENHRY and CDR2 SYGVKD. V lost 8 bases, J lost 4 bases, and 20 bases stayed unmatched. The CDR3 sequence: CAIGEVWDRWTSGTTGELFF. Here the CDR3 DNA reads TGTGCCATCGGAGAAGTTTGGGATAGGTGGACTAGCGGGACCACCGGGGAGCTGTTTTTT.

The chain carries TRBV19 and TRBJ1-1, with a tentative D call TRBD1 (5 bases). The CDR3 has 11 amino acids. The V gene's germline CDR1 is LNHDA and CDR2 SQIVND (reference sequence). The V and J ends lost 8 bases and 6 bases respectively, with 10 bases between them. The CDR3 here is CASLLGAEAFF. The CDR3 DNA is TGTGCCAGTCTCCTAGGGGCTGAAGCTTTCTTT.

This clone has only one observation. The chain recombines TRBV7-3 with TRBJ2-7, with D possibly being TRBD1 (6 bases). This CDR3 has 14 amino acids. With 3 bases removed from V and 4 bases from J, the gap between germline ends came to 13 bases. In germline, CDR1 is SGHTA, CDR2 FQGTGA. In DNA, the CDR3 is TGTGCCAGCAGCTTTAGTGCAGGGGAGTACGAGCAGTACTTC. It encodes CASSFSAGEYEQYF.

This chain uses TRBV13 with TRBJ2-7; D is possibly TRBD2 (5 bases). V shed 4 bases and J shed 0 bases, with 10 bases lying between them. This CDR3 is 14 amino acids long. Per the germline V gene, CDR1 is PRHDT and CDR2 is FYEKMQ (reference sequence). CDR3 DNA: TGTGCCAGCAGCTCCAGCGGACTCTCCTACGAGCAGTACTTC. Residues: CASSSSGLSYEQYF.

The table lists this clone with a count of one. This sequence joins TRBV4-1 and TRBJ2-5; TRBD2 might be the D (5 bases). V shed 0 bases and J shed 4 bases, with 15 bases lying between them. CDR3 size: 16 residues. Germline V lookup: CDR1 MGHRA, CDR2 YSYEKL. The CDR3 loop reads CASSQDSFNSGETQYF. The CDR3 nucleotides are TGCGCCAGCAGCCAAGATAGCTTTAACAGCGGAGAGACCCAGTACTTC.

V usage is TRBV10-2 and J usage is TRBJ1-1, with D uncertain. This CDR3 spans 13 amino acids. Germline lookup yields CDR1 WSHSY and CDR2 SAAADI. CDR3 sequence: CAAGKGGNTEAFF. In DNA form, the CDR3 reads TGCGCTGCCGGGAAGGGAGGGAACACTGAAGCTTTCTTT.

This clone came up once. The V gene is TRBV19, the J gene TRBJ1-2; possibly TRBD1 for D (5 bases). The CDR3 consists of 16 residues. Germline V gives CDR1 LNHDA, CDR2 SQIVND (reference sequence). V lost 0 bases and J 7 bases, leaving 18 bases between the germline ends. The CDR3, as DNA: TGTGCCAGTAGTATAGAATTGGCCGACGGGGGTAGTGGCTACACCTTC. Amino acid sequence: CASSIELADGGSGYTF.

The chain couples TRBV19 to TRBJ1-1, with D perhaps matching TRBD1 (6 bases). CDR3 length: 15 amino acids. V shed 0 bases and J shed 1 base, with 9 bases lying between them. Germline assignment: CDR1 LNHDA and CDR2 SQIVND (reference sequence). In DNA, the CDR3 is TGTGCCAGTAGTATAGACCTGACAGGGAACACTGAAGCTTTCTTT. It yields the protein CASSIDLTGNTEAFF.

The gene calls are TRBV27 and TRBJ2-2, with 7 bases lining up with TRBD2. V shed 3 bases and J 7 bases; nucleotides not matched to a gene: 8. Germline V lookup: CDR1 MNHEY, CDR2 SMNVEV (reference sequence). This CDR3 comprises 15 residues. The CDR3 reads CASSFSSGGGGELFF. Written as DNA, the CDR3 is TGTGCCAGCAGTTTTTCGTCGGGGGGTGGCGGGGAGCTGTTTTTT.

This sequence joins TRBV4-2 and TRBJ2-5; 9 bases are shared with TRBD2. The CDR3 is 14 amino acids. The germline CDR1 and CDR2 sequences are LGHNA and YNFKEQ. Trimming cost V 5 bases and J 5 bases; bases outside gene matches: 6. CDR3 protein: CASSRTTSGETQYF. The CDR3 DNA reads TGTGCCAGCAGCAGAACAACTAGCGGGGAGACCCAGTACTTC.

J is TRBJ2-7 and V is TRBV27; 10 bases fit TRBD2. Germline V lookup: CDR1 MNHEY, CDR2 SMNVEV (reference sequence). The CDR3 contains 15 residues. V dropped 4 bases and J dropped 2; count of bases not matched to a gene: 5. CDR3 sequence: CASSSLAGETYEQYF. In DNA, the CDR3 is TGTGCCAGCAGTTCCCTAGCGGGGGAGACCTACGAGCAGTACTTC.

The chain combines TRBV5-6 with TRBJ2-1; D is ambiguous. Trimming pared 4 bases from V and 0 bases from J, leaving 11 bases between. The CDR3 length is 15 residues. Germline V gives CDR1 SGHDT, CDR2 YYEEEE. The CDR3 loop is CASSPEVSSYNEQFF. The CDR3 bases are TGTGCCAGCAGCCCAGAAGTCAGCTCCTACAATGAGCAGTTCTTC.

CDR3 bases: TGTGCCAGCAGCGTCAACCCGGGGGCCTACGAGCAGTACTTC. This sequence encodes CASSVNPGAYEQYF. This chain links TRBV9 with TRBJ2-7; D is possibly TRBD2 (6 bases). The V end was cut by 2 bases, the J end by 2 bases, with 11 bases between. Germline CDR1 SGDLS, CDR2 YYNGEE. This CDR3 spans 14 amino acids.

The genes are TRBV7-3 and TRBJ2-3, with D uncertain. Germline loops: CDR1 SGHTA, CDR2 FQGTGA. Trimming left V 3 bases short and J 3 bases short, with 4 bases between. CDR3 length equals 12 residues. The CDR3 DNA sequence: TGTGCCAGCAGCTTCGAGACAGATACGCAGTATTTT. This sequence encodes CASSFETDTQYF.

The chain has TRBV27 and TRBJ2-7, with 7 bases lining up with TRBD1. V trimming: 3 bases; J trimming: 3 bases; junction bases outside the gene matches: 5. The CDR3 is made up of 14 amino acids. In germline, CDR1 is MNHEY, CDR2 SMNVEV (reference sequence). The CDR3 nucleotides read TGTGCCAGCAGTTTTGGACAGGACCTCTACGAGCAGTACTTC. Protein product: CASSFGQDLYEQYF.

The chain has TRBV11-2 and TRBJ2-7; 9 bases map to TRBD2. Germline CDR1 reads SGHAT; CDR2 reads FQNNGV. With 6 bases clipped from V and 0 bases from J, the junction kept 6 bases outside the gene matches. The CDR3 totals 15 residues. The CDR3 protein is CASRLSGGPSYEQYF. The CDR3 DNA is TGTGCCAGCAGGCTTAGCGGGGGTCCCTCCTACGAGCAGTACTTC.

The rearrangement uses TRBV27 and TRBJ1-4, with D uncertain. The CDR3 totals 13 residues. Germline V gene lookup returns CDR1 MNHEY and CDR2 SMNVEV (reference sequence). V shed 4 bases and J shed 0 bases, with 3 bases lying between them. CDR3 nucleotide sequence: TGTGCCAGCAGTTACTCAACTAATGAAAAACTGTTTTTT. Translated, it gives CASSYSTNEKLFF. Full variable domain (missing parts from reference TRBV27 and TRBJ1-4): EAQVTQNPRYLITVTGKKLTVTCSQNMNHEYMSWYRQDPGLGLRQIYYSMNVEVTDKGDVPEGYKVSRKEKRNFPLILESPSPNQTSLYFCASSYSTNEKLFFGSGTQLSVL.

The chain's CDR3 is CASSQVHSFLPTNEKLFF. The CDR3 DNA follows: TGCGCCAGCAGCCAAGTTCACAGTTTTTTACCAACTAATGAAAAACTGTTTTTT. The chain uses TRBV4-3 and TRBJ1-4, with no clear D. The CDR3 sequence is 18 residues long. Germline V gene sequence: CDR1 LGHNA, CDR2 YSLEER. V lost 1 base to trimming and J lost 0 bases, with 15 bases between them.